This T cell receptor beta chain comes out of a study of blood T cell repertoires in COVID-19. Germline-derived CDR1 and CDR2 are SGHRS and YFSETQ. The CDR3 loop spans 18 amino acids. With 1 base clipped from V and 3 bases from J, the junction kept 13 bases outside the gene matches. How the authors handled the data: Counts of nucleated cells, estimated from reference gene primer amplification, were obtained. Clones were sequenced by immunoSEQ multiplex PCR, and TCRdb holds only the in-frame ones, with some missing. V, J and clone size are taken as reported in that table, and D and trimming were inferred from the DNA itself. Among about 190,000 clones, 82% were seen once, and the ten largest hold about 10%.

Specimen: peripheral blood. This rearrangement joins TRBV5-1 to TRBJ2-1; 7 bases are a match to TRBD2. This clonotype originated in a woman aged 80 or over with active or convalescent COVID-19. CDR3 DNA: TGCGCCAGCAGCTTGAAGAGTGGCGCGGGAGTTTTCTACAATGAGCAGTTCTTC. Translation gives CASSLKSGAGVFYNEQFF. Complete variable domain (other parts from reference TRBV5-1 and TRBJ2-1): KAGVTQTPRYLIKTRGQQVTLSCSPISGHRSVSWYQQTPGQGLQFLFEYFSETQRNKGNFPGRFSGRQFSNSRSEMNVSTLELGDSALYLCASSLKSGAGVFYNEQFFGPGTRLTVL.